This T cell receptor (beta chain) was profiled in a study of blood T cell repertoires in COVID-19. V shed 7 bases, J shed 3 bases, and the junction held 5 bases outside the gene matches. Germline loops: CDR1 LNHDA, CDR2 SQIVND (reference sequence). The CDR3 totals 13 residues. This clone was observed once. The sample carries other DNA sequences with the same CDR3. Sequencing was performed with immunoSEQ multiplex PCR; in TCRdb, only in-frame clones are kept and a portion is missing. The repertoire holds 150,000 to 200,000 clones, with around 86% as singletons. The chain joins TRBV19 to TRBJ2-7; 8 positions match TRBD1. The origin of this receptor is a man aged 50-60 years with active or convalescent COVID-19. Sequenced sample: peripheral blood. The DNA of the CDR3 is TGTGCCAGTACCCGGACAGGGAGCTACGAGCAGTACTTC. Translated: CASTRTGSYEQYF. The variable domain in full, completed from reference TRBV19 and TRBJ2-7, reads DGGITQSPKYLFRKEGQNVTLSCEQNLNHDAMYWYRQDPGQGLRLIYYSQIVNDFQKGDIAEGYSVSREKKESFPLTVTSAQKNPTAFYLCASTRTGSYEQYFGPGTRLTVT.